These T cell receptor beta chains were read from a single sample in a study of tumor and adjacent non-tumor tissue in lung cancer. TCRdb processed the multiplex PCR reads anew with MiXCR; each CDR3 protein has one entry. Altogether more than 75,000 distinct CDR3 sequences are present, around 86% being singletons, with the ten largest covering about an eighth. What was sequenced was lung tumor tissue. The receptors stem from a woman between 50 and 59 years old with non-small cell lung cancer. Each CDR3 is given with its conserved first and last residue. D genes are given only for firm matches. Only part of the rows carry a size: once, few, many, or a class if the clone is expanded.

CDR3: CANSLVASYGYNF
DNA: TGTGCCAACAGTTTAGTGGCGTCCTATGGCTACAACTTC
J: TRBJ1-2
V: TRBV28
size: .
D: .

CDR3: CSVVWRITDTQYF
DNA: TGCAGCGTTGTGTGGCGTATCACAGATACGCAGTATTTT
J: TRBJ2-3
V: TRBV29-1
size: .
D: .

CDR3: CDSRGRRMDTQYF
DNA: TGTGACAGCAGAGGGAGAAGGATGGATACGCAGTATTTT
J: TRBJ2-3
V: TRBV11-1
size: .
D: .

CDR3: CTSSVGAVQETQYF
DNA: TGTACCAGTAGTGTAGGGGCCGTTCAAGAGACCCAGTACTTC
J: TRBJ2-5
V: TRBV12-3/TRBV12-4
size: .
D: .

CDR3: CASSPAGGQETQYF
DNA: TGTGCCAGCAGCCCCGCCGGGGGTCAAGAGACCCAGTACTTC
J: TRBJ2-5
V: TRBV5-5
size: many
D: .

CDR3: CTSSTDRDYEQYF
DNA: TGTACCAGCAGCACCGACAGAGACTACGAACAGTACTTC
J: TRBJ2-7
V: TRBV11-2
size: few
D: .

CDR3: CASSQWDVNQPQHF
DNA: TGTGCCAGCAGTCAATGGGACGTCAATCAGCCCCAACATTTT
J: TRBJ1-5
V: TRBV12-3/TRBV12-4
size: .
D: .

CDR3: CSASPSGGVTDTQYF
DNA: TGCAGTGCAAGCCCTAGCGGAGGGGTCACAGATACGCAGTATTTT
J: TRBJ2-3
V: TRBV20-1
size: medium-sized
D: TRBD2

CDR3: CAIGISGNTGELFF
DNA: TGTGCCATCGGAATTAGCGGGAACACCGGGGAACTGTTTTTT
J: TRBJ2-2
V: TRBV10-3
size: few
D: TRBD2

CDR3: CASSHGTAAKLFF
DNA: TGTGCCAGCAGCCATGGGACAGCTGCAAAACTATTTTTT
J: TRBJ1-4
V: TRBV6-2/TRBV6-3
size: .
D: TRBD1

CDR3: CSATLTYNEQIF
DNA: TGCAGTGCCACGCTTACTTACAATGAGCAGATCTTC
J: TRBJ2-1
V: TRBV20-1
size: .
D: .

CDR3: CASRTSQGGVHEQYF
DNA: TGTGCCAGCAGGACGTCACAGGGGGGAGTTCACGAGCAGTACTTC
J: TRBJ2-7
V: TRBV6-1
size: .
D: TRBD1

CDR3: CSASRDEGGRQYF
DNA: TGCAGTGCGAGCCGCGACGAGGGGGGGAGGCAGTACTTC
J: TRBJ2-7
V: TRBV20-1
size: .
D: .

CDR3: CSALRIGVVSRSEQGSPLHF
DNA: TGCAGTGCTCTACGGATTGGGGTCGTGTCTCGGTCGGAGCAGGGATCACCACTCCACTTT
J: TRBJ1-6
V: TRBV20-1
size: .
D: .

CDR3: CASSLDPGLVRTDTQYF
DNA: TGTGCCAGCAGCTTGGACCCGGGACTAGTGAGAACAGATACGCAGTATTTT
J: TRBJ2-3
V: TRBV11-2
size: .
D: TRBD2

CDR3: CTSSPSDRGLTRELFF
DNA: TGCACCAGCAGCCCCTCGGACAGGGGGCTAACCAGGGAGCTGTTTTTT
J: TRBJ2-2
V: TRBV5-1
size: .
D: TRBD1

CDR3: CASSRGTVNQPQHF
DNA: TGTGCCAGCAGCCGAGGGACAGTAAATCAGCCCCAACATTTT
J: TRBJ1-5
V: TRBV4-2
size: .
D: TRBD1

CDR3: CASSLSGFNEHFF
DNA: TGTGCCAGTAGTTTATCGGGTTTCAATGAGCATTTCTTC
J: TRBJ2-1
V: TRBV12-3/TRBV12-4
size: .
D: .

CDR3: CASSQDSGYGYTF
DNA: TGTGCCAGCAGCCAAGATTCGGGCTATGGCTACACCTTC
J: TRBJ1-2
V: TRBV4-2
size: medium-sized
D: .

CDR3: CSARFRTSGVHYNGQFF
DNA: TGCAGTGCTCGCTTTCGAACTAGCGGGGTCCACTACAATGGGCAGTTCTTC
J: TRBJ2-1
V: TRBV20-1
size: .
D: TRBD2

CDR3: CASSQDRYSANTEAFF
DNA: TGCGCCAGCAGCCAAGATCGTTATAGTGCGAACACTGAAGCTTTCTTC
J: TRBJ1-1
V: TRBV4-1
size: .
D: .

CDR3: CATSERRARDTQYF
DNA: TGTGCCACCAGTGAGAGGCGGGCCCGGGATACGCAGTATTTT
J: TRBJ2-3
V: TRBV24-1
size: many
D: .

CDR3: CASSYRGSPLHF
DNA: TGTGCCAGCAGTTATCGGGGGTCACCCCTCCACTTT
J: TRBJ1-6
V: TRBV28
size: many
D: .

CDR3: CASNQDGLVGGHNEQFF
DNA: TGCGCCAGTAACCAAGATGGATTAGTGGGAGGCCACAATGAGCAGTTCTTC
J: TRBJ2-1
V: TRBV4-3
size: .
D: .